A single sample gave rise to the 10 T cell receptor beta chains below, sequenced in a study of OX40 agonist ivuxolimab in advanced cancers. Profiled with immunoSEQ multiplex PCR; TCRdb holds only in-frame clones, not every one. Here the sample spans around 64,000 clones, 92% being singletons. Sequenced here: CD4+ or CD8+ T cells sorted from blood, sampled in a trial of the OX40 agonist ivuxolimab. All receptors come from an adult with an advanced solid tumor such as melanoma, head and neck, liver or kidney cancer.

CDR3 in amino acids: CAWSEGTGGLETQYF. In DNA form, the CDR3 reads TGTGCCTGGAGTGAGGGGACAGGGGGGCTAGAGACCCAGTACTTC. The genes are TRBV30 and TRBJ2-5; TRBD1 matches 11 bases. Germline lookup yields CDR1 GTSNPN and CDR2 SVGIG (reference sequence). V gave up 1 base and J gave up 4 bases; unmatched junction bases: 5. This CDR3 comprises 15 residues.

The chain links TRBV6-1 to TRBJ1-1; no clear D. The length of the CDR3 is 15 residues. From germline, CDR1 is MNHNS and CDR2 SASEGT. Trimming shortened V by 2 bases and J by 0 bases, and 10 bases separated the two germline ends. CDR3 residues: CASSESTGLNTEAFF. DNA for the CDR3: TGTGCCAGCAGTGAATCGACGGGTTTGAACACTGAAGCTTTCTTT.

This rearrangement joins TRBV6-4 to TRBJ2-3; possible D gene TRBD2, 6 bases. The germline CDR1 and CDR2 sequences are MRHNA and SNTAGT. The CDR3 contains 15 residues. V lost 7 bases and J 0 bases, leaving 14 bases between the germline ends. In DNA form, the CDR3 reads TGTGCCAGCACGAAGCGGGCCGCTAGCACAGATACGCAGTATTTT. Encoded protein: CASTKRAASTDTQYF.

This chain joins TRBV28 and TRBJ2-7; possibly TRBD1 for D (7 bases). The CDR3 length is 15 residues. Per the germline V gene, CDR1 is MDHEN and CDR2 is SYDVKM. Between the trimmed V and J ends, which lost 6 bases and 3 bases, there was a span of 18 bases. Written as DNA, the CDR3 is TGTGCCAGCAGGGACCGGGACAGCGGGTACTACGAGCAGTACTTC. It encodes CASRDRDSGYYEQYF. The full variable domain, with the rest looked up from reference TRBV28 and TRBJ2-7, is DVKVTQSSRYLVKRTGEKVFLECVQDMDHENMFWYRQDPGLGLRLIYFSYDVKMKEKGDIPEGYSVSREKKERFSLILESASTNQTSMYLCASRDRDSGYYEQYFGPGTRLTVT.

This chain uses TRBV19 with TRBJ2-7, with a tentative D call TRBD2 (5 bases). The CDR3 spans 16 residues. Trimming pared 5 bases from V and 3 bases from J, leaving 20 bases between. Germline loops: CDR1 LNHDA, CDR2 SQIVND (reference sequence). CDR3 sequence reads: CASSWAPGEKGYEQYF. The DNA for the CDR3 is TGTGCCAGTAGTTGGGCCCCTGGGGAGAAGGGCTACGAGCAGTACTTC. Complete variable domain (other parts from reference TRBV19 and TRBJ2-7): DGGITQSPKYLFRKEGQNVTLSCEQNLNHDAMYWYRQDPGQGLRLIYYSQIVNDFQKGDIAEGYSVSREKKESFPLTVTSAQKNPTAFYLCASSWAPGEKGYEQYFGPGTRLTVT.

The rearrangement links TRBV9 to TRBJ1-6, with a weak D call TRBD1 (6 bases). The CDR3 totals 13 residues. Germline assignment: CDR1 SGDLS and CDR2 YYNGEE. V gave up 3 bases and J gave up 8 bases, with 9 bases separating them. CDR3 region: CASSAGVDSPLHF. CDR3 nucleotides: TGTGCCAGCAGCGCAGGGGTTGATTCACCCCTCCACTTT.

CDR3 amino acids: CASSLSGGLTGEQFF. CDR3 in DNA: TGCGCCAGCAGCTTGTCGGGTGGGCTTACTGGTGAGCAGTTCTTC. The J gene is TRBJ2-1, the V gene TRBV5-1; D ambiguous. Germline V CDR1 and CDR2: SGHRS, YFSETQ. The length of the CDR3 is 15 residues. Trimming cost V 1 base and J 9 bases, with 17 bases left between them. Complete variable domain (other parts from reference TRBV5-1 and TRBJ2-1): KAGVTQTPRYLIKTRGQQVTLSCSPISGHRSVSWYQQTPGQGLQFLFEYFSETQRNKGNFPGRFSGRQFSNSRSEMNVSTLELGDSALYLCASSLSGGLTGEQFFGPGTRLTVL.

This clone has only one observation. CDR3 loop: CASSLSGTSTEAFF. CDR3 DNA sequence: TGCGCCAGCAGCTTGTCAGGGACGAGTACTGAAGCTTTCTTT. The chain links TRBV5-1 to TRBJ1-1, with a weak D call TRBD1 (5 bases). The V and J ends lost 1 base and 5 bases respectively, with 12 bases between them. The CDR3 has 14 residues. CDR1 is SGHRS, CDR2 YFSETQ, per germline.

The count of this clone is one. The chain employs TRBV19 and TRBJ1-4; D may be TRBD1 (6 bases). The CDR3 consists of 16 residues. Germline V CDR1 and CDR2: LNHDA, SQIVND (reference sequence). Deletions cut 3 bases from V and 8 bases from J, with 19 bases between. In DNA, the CDR3 is TGTGCCAGTAGTATCTCCCGACAGGTCGAGGGGGAAAAACTGTTTTTT. As protein: CASSISRQVEGEKLFF.

CDR3: CASSFTNSGAGEQYF. Here the CDR3 DNA reads TGTGCCAGCAGTTTTACAAATAGCGGGGCGGGTGAGCAGTACTTC. The genes are TRBV27 and TRBJ2-7, with 8 bases matching TRBD2. The CDR3 has 15 amino acids. Germline CDR1 is MNHEY and CDR2 is SMNVEV (reference sequence). V shed 3 bases, J shed 7 bases, and the junction held 11 bases outside the gene matches.